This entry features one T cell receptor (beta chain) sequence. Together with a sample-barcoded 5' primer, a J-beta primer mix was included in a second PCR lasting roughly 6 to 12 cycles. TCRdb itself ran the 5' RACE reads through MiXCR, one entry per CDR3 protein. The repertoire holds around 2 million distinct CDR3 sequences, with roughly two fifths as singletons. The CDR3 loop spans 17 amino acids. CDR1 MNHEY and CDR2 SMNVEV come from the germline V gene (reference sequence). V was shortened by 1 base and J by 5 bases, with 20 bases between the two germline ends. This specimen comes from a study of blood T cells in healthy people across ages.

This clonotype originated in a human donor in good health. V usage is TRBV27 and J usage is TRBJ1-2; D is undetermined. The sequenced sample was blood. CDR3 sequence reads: CASSLFGSADYSYGYTF. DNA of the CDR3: TGTGCCAGCAGTTTATTTGGAAGTGCGGATTATTCTTATGGCTACACCTTC.